Below, one TCR beta chain is given with its context. Its antigen is not known. This CDR3 has 16 amino acids. V lost 6 bases and J lost 4; bases outside the gene matches: 12. The germline gives CDR1 SGHDT, CDR2 YYEEEE. The sample is drawn from a study of T-cell memory formation after mild COVID-19. Barcoded TCR alpha and TCR beta cDNA libraries with UMIs came from 5'RACE using constant-segment primers. MiXCR, run by TCRdb on the 5' RACE reads, gives a single entry per CDR3 protein. Of 150,000 to 200,000 distinct CDR3 sequences listed, 25% to 40% are singletons. Broader study findings: A second wave of clones peaked on day 37, and their SARS-CoV-2 specificity went unconfirmed. Clones shrinking between day 15 and 85 showed a balanced CD4/CD8 split, and those that grew later tilted toward CD4+. Within pre-infection memory, some responding clones were found, suggesting cross-reactive memory joined.

J is TRBJ2-2 and V is TRBV5-6; 7 bases line up with TRBD2. Specimen: PBMCs or a T cell subset sorted from them (not recorded which). The receptor was isolated from an adult woman who had mild COVID-19 (a few samples of this study predate the infection). Cell type and time point are not known. The CDR3 sequence: CASTAPGTTGTGELFF. The CDR3, as DNA: TGTGCCAGCACCGCCCCCGGGACTACGGGCACCGGGGAGCTGTTTTTT.